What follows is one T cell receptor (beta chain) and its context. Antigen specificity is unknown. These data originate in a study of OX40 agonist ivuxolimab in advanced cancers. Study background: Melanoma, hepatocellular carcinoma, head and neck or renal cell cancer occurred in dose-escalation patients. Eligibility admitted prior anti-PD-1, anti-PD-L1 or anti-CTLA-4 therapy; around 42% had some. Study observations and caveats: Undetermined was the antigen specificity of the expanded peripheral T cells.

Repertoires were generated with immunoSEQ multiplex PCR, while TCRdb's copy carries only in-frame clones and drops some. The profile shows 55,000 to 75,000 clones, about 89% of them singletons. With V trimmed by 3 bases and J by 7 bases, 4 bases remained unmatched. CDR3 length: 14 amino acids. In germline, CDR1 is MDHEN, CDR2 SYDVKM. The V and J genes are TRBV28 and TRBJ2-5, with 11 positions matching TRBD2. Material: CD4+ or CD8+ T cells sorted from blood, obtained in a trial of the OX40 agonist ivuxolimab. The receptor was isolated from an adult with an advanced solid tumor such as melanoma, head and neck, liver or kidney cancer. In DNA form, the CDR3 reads TGTGCCAGCAGTTTGGGACTAGCGGCTTCGACCCAGTACTTC. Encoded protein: CASSLGLAASTQYF.